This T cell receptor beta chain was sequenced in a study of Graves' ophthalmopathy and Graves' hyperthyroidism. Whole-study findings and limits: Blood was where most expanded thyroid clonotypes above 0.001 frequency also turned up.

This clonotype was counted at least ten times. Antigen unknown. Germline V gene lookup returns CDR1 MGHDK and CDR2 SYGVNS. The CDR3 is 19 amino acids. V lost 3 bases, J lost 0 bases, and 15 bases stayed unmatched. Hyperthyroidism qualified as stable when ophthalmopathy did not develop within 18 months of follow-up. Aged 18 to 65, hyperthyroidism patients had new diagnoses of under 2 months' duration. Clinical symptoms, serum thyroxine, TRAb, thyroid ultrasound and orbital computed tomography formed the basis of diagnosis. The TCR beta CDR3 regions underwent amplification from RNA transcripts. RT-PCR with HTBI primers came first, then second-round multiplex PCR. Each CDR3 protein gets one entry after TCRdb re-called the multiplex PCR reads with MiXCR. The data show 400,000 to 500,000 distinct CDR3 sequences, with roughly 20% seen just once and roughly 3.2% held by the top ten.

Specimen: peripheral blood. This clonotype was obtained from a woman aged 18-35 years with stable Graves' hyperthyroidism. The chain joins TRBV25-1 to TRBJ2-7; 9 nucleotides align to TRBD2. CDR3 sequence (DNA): TGTGCCAGCAGTGAGAGAATCCGGACTAGCGCTTCAAGCTCCTACGAGCAGTACTTC. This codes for CASSERIRTSASSSYEQYF.